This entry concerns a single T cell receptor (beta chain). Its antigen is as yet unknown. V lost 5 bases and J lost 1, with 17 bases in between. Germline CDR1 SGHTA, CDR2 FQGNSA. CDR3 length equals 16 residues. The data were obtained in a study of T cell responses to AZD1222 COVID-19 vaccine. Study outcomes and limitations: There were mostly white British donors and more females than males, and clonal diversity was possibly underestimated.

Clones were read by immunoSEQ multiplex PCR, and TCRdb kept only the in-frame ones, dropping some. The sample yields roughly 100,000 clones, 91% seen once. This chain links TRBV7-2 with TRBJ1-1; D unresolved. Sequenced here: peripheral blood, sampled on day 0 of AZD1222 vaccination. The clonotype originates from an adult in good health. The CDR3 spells CASSPDEVASNTEAFF. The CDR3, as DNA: TGTGCCAGCAGCCCGGACGAAGTGGCATCGAACACTGAAGCTTTCTTT.